Reported below is one T cell receptor beta chain. This specimen belongs to a study of patients and donors after allogeneic stem cell transplantation. Germline CDR1 DFQATT, CDR2 SNEGSKA (reference sequence). V was trimmed by 3 bases and J by 2 bases, leaving 15 bases between them. This CDR3 region has 15 residues. TCRdb re-derived calls from the RT-PCR reads in MiXCR, one entry per CDR3 protein. Here the sample spans about a million distinct CDR3 sequences, more than 15% being singletons. This clonotype was obtained from a human donor who was either an allogeneic HSCT recipient or a stem cell or donor lymphocyte infusion donor (not recorded which). It is not recorded whose cells these are; they may come from a transplant donor. The chain couples TRBV20-1 to TRBJ2-3; D is perhaps TRBD1 (6 bases). Sequenced material: blood, either unsorted or a sorted T cell fraction (not recorded which). CDR3 region: CSASRTARATDTQYF. DNA of the CDR3: TGCAGTGCTAGCCGGACAGCGAGGGCCACAGATACGCAGTATTTT.